This T cell receptor beta chain stems from a study of monozygotic twins with inflammatory bowel disease (dated by TCRdb to the late 2010s). Concerning the study at large: The complete study included approximately 28 monozygotic twin pairs: 19 IBD-discordant Danish pairs and nine German pairs, of which four were IBD-concordant and five were IBD-discordant. Within discordant pairs, disease-associated traits were sought mainly by comparing IBD patients with their genetically identical healthy co-twins. Each individual had, on average, about 151 000 unique TCRalpha sequences and 181 000 unique TCRbeta sequences available for analysis. Paper-wide results and their limitations: The analysis was unable to tell different T cell subtypes apart. No single strong signal or clonotype linked to IBD turned up in the results, so the idea that one exists was not supported. Compared with healthy twins, IBD patients had fewer clonotypes in common with other individuals, a difference most pronounced in patients showing signs of disease activity. Repertoire similarity did not differ between concordant and discordant twins, possibly due to limited statistical power. A decrease in TCRbeta repertoire diversity, as measured by inverse Simpson index, was observed in IBD patients compared with their healthy co-twins. Because patients were on differing immunosuppressive treatments, the repertoires may have picked up extra background noise and inter-individual variability.

Reading the germline V gene gives CDR1 SGHRS and CDR2 YFSETQ. Inclusive of the bounding cysteine and phenylalanine, the CDR3 is 12 residues long. No DNA sequence was recorded. The protocol used for the library was 5' RACE. The input for every TCR library was around 4,000 ng of total RNA. For each sample, cDNA was synthesized in eight separate reactions using SMARTScribe reverse transcriptase. During cDNA synthesis, template switching was used to introduce unique molecular identifiers that contained a 6-nucleotide sample barcode. TCRalpha and TCRbeta cDNA was amplified in two nested PCRs of roughly 16 and 10 cycles, and bead purification was carried out after each PCR. Before amplification, cDNA was treated with uracil DNA-glycosylase and purified using the QIAquick PCR purification kit. The second PCR added Illumina TruSeq-compatible adapters along with sample-specific barcodes. TapeStation and Qubit were used to check library quality and concentration, and 4 to 6.5 ng of each library went into the pool. Sequencing of the pooled libraries was done on an Illumina HiSeq2500 single-index Rapid Run using custom sequencing primers and 2 x 100 bp reads. The published analysis was carried out like this. MiGEC version 1.2.6 was used for UMI-based consensus assembly, which corrected PCR and sequencing errors. V(D)J alignment, clonotype assembly and CDR3 extraction were performed with MiXCR version 2.1.1. Gene usage, clonotype sharing and MAIT/NKT TCR abundance were normalised by analysing the top 1000, 10 000 and 20 000 clonotypes per sample. After downsampling to 27 000 UMIs, diversity was calculated as the inverse Simpson index using the vegan R package. Statistical testing used paired Mann-Whitney U tests on the discordant twin pairs and applied Benjamini-Hochberg correction for multiple testing. TCRdb reprocessed the public reads and reports one entry per CDR3 protein sequence, without DNA. TCRdb's processing, not the authors', yielded these V and J calls. This sample's table has entries for approximately 300,000 distinct CDR3 sequences. The ten largest clonotypes hold approximately 5.4% of the sample.

From each donor, a roughly 2.5 ml peripheral blood sample was drawn into PAXgene tubes and stored at -80 degrees C. Without any T cell sorting, total RNA was extracted from whole blood using the PAXgene blood miRNA kit on an automated QIAcube. Peripheral blood from monozygotic twin pairs concordant or discordant for inflammatory bowel disease was subjected to deep TCRalpha and TCRbeta repertoire profiling with unique molecular barcoding. Smoking habits were recorded for all twin pairs, with individuals classified as current, former or never smokers. To note about this clonotype: It has no known antigen specificity.

Specimen: blood. The rearranged chain carries TRBV5-1 and TRBJ1-1. The sequence was obtained from a human donor with ulcerative colitis or Crohn's disease, or a healthy co-twin of an affected twin (not recorded which). CDR3 loop: CASRLAHTEAFF.